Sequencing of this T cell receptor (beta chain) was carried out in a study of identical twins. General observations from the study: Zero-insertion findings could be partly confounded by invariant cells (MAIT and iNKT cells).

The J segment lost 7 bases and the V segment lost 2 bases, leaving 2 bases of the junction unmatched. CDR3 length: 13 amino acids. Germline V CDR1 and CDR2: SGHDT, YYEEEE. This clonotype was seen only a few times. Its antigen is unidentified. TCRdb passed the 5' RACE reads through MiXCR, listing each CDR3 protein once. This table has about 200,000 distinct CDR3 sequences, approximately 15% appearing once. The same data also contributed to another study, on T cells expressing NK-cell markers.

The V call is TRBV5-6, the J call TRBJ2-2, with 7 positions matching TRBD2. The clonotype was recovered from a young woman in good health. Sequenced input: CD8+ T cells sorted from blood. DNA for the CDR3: TGTGCCAGCAGCTTCGGGGGGTACGGGGAGCTGTTTTTT. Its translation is CASSFGGYGELFF.